This T cell receptor (beta chain) was found in a study of cytomegalovirus exposure and HLA in healthy donors. Study results and limitations: The study recorded 150 to 200 TCR beta chains that were cytomegalovirus-associated. Later work found most CMV-associated TCR beta chains apparently HLA-restricted.

Germline CDR1 reads SGDLS; CDR2 reads YYNGEE. The CDR3 loop spans 14 amino acids. The V gene end was trimmed by 6 bases and the J gene end by 7 bases; junction bases not matched to a gene: 12. Samples came from healthy bone marrow donors. A remark on this clone: Its antigen is as yet unknown.

Primers for the PCR totalled 60 Vbeta and 13 Jbeta. Here immunoSEQ multiplex PCR was the method, and the copy in TCRdb shows in-frame clones only, minus some. The table has approximately 210,000 clones, about 80% seen once. This rearrangement joins TRBV9 to TRBJ2-7; TRBD2 matches at 8 bases. This receptor was taken from a male donor in good health and CMV-seronegative. The sample was PBMCs. The CDR3 DNA sequence: TGTGCCAGCACCAGTAGCGGGGAGGTGGGGGAGCAGTACTTC. As protein: CASTSSGEVGEQYF.